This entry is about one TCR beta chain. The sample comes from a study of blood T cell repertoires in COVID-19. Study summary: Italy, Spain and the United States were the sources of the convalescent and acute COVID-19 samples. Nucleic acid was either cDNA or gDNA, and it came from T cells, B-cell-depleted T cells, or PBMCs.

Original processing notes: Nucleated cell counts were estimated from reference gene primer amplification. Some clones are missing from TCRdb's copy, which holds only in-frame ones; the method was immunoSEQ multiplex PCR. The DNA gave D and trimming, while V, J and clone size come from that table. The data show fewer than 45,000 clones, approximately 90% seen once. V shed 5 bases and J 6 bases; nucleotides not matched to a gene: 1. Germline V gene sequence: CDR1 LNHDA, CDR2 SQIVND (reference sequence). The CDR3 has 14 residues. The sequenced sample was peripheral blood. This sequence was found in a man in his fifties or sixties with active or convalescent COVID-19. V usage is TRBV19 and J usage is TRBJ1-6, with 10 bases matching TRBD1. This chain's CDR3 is CASSRDRGNSPLHF. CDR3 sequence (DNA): TGTGCCAGTAGTCGGGACAGGGGTAATTCACCCCTCCACTTT.